The clone carrying this T cell receptor (beta chain) was found many times. Its antigen is unknown. These data belong to a study of T-cell reconstitution after alpha-beta-depleted transplantation in children. Researchers prepared the TCRbeta library using unique molecular identifiers, the study reports. TCRdb fed the PCR reads into MiXCR, producing one record per CDR3 protein. Here the sample spans around 90,000 distinct CDR3 sequences, around 16% being singletons. Study findings and constraints: T-cell numbers and diversity one year post-transplant derived largely from freshly generated T cells. Surviving recipient T cells and thymic progenitors produced the high day-60 TCRbeta diversity seen in some patients. Where alpha-beta T cells came from about two months after transplant was reportedly several hundred expanded graft clones.

Trimming cost V 6 bases and J 8 bases; bases outside gene matches: 11. The CDR3 has 13 amino acids. Germline values: CDR1 DFQATT, CDR2 SNEGSKA (reference sequence). The source was PBMCs, mostly from graft donor cells, collected 180 days after TCRalphabeta/CD19-depleted stem cell transplant. The J gene is TRBJ1-2, the V gene TRBV20-1, with 8 bases lining up with TRBD1. The clonotype originates from a male patient between 2 and 9 years old who had a stem cell transplant for acute lymphoblastic leukemia, so the T cells may come from the graft donor. The CDR3 sequence: CSAKKAGGWGYTF. CDR3 DNA: TGCAGTGCCAAGAAGGCAGGGGGCTGGGGCTACACCTTC.